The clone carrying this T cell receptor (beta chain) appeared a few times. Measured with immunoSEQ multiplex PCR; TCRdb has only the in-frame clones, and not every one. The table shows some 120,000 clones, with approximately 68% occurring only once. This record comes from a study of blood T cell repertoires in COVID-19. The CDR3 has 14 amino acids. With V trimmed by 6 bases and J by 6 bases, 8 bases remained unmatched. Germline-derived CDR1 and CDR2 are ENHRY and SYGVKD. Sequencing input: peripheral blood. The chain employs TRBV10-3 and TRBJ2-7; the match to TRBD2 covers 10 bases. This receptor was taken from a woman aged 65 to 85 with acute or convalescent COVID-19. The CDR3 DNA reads TGTGCCATCAGCTACGCTAGCGGGAGTAGCGAGCAGTACTTC. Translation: CAISYASGSSEQYF.